This TCR beta chain was observed in a study of CD8 T cells in ankylosing spondylitis. Findings and caveats of the study: Seven or eight highly homologous variants made up a TCR beta motif, and this motif appeared characteristic of ankylosing spondylitis blood.

This CDR3 comprises 15 residues. Looked up from germline, CDR1 is LNHNV and CDR2 is YYDKDF (reference sequence). V dropped 1 base and J dropped 10 bases, with 17 bases sitting between them. One entry per CDR3 protein results from TCRdb running MiXCR on the 5' RACE reads. The data show fewer than 550,000 distinct CDR3 sequences, with 5.3% seen just once and under 4.5% held by the top ten. In this sample, this clonotype turned up many times. Its antigen remains unknown. Sequencing input: blood, either unsorted or a sorted T cell fraction (not recorded which). The TCR comes from a male donor with ankylosing spondylitis. V usage is TRBV15 and J usage is TRBJ2-1; D might be TRBD1 or TRBD2, each matching 6 bases. CDR3 amino acids: CATSRVVDGGPEQFF. In nucleotides, the CDR3 is TGTGCCACCAGCAGAGTAGTCGACGGGGGCCCCGAGCAGTTCTTC. The variable domain in full, with the rest retrieved from reference TRBV15 and TRBJ2-1, is DAMVIQNPRYQVTQFGKPVTLSCSQTLNHNVMYWYQQKSSQAPKLLFHYYDKDFNNEADTPDNFQSRRPNTSFCFLDIRSPGLGDTAMYLCATSRVVDGGPEQFFGPGTRLTVL.